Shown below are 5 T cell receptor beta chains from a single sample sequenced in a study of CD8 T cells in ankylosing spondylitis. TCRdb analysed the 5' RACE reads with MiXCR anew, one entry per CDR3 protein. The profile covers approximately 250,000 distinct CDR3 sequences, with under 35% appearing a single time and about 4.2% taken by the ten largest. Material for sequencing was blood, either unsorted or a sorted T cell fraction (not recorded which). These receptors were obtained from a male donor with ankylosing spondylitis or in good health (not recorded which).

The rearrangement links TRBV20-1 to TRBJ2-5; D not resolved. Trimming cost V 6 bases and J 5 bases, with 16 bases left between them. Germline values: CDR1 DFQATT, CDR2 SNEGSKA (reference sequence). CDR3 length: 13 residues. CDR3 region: CSARSSLRETQYF. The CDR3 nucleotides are TGCAGTGCGCGGAGCTCCCTGAGGGAGACCCAGTACTTC.

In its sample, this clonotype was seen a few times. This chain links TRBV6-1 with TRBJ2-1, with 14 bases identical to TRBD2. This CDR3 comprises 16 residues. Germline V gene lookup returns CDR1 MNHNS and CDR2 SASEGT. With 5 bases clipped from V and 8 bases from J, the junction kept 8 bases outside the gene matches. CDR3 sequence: CASSRRTSGGNDEQFF. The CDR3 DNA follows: TGTGCCAGCAGTCGCCGGACTAGCGGGGGGAACGATGAGCAGTTCTTC.

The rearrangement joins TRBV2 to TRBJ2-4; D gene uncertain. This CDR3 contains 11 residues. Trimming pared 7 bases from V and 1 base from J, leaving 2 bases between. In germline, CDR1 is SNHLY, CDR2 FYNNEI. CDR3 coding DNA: TGTGCCAGCACGGCCAAAAACATTCAGTACTTC. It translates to CASTAKNIQYF. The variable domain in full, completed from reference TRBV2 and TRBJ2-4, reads EPEVTQTPSHQVTQMGQEVILRCVPISNHLYFYWYRQILGQKVEFLVSFYNNEISEKSEIFDDQFSVERPDGSNFTLKIRSTKLEDSAMYFCASTAKNIQYFGAGTRLSVL.

The CDR3 loop reads CSAPGTYTEAFF. In nucleotides, the CDR3 is TGCAGTGCCCCCGGGACCTACACTGAAGCTTTCTTT. The chain employs TRBV20-1 and TRBJ1-1, with D maybe TRBD1 (5 bases). Germline CDR1 reads DFQATT; CDR2 reads SNEGSKA (reference sequence). The CDR3 has 12 residues. V lost 6 bases and J lost 3, with 11 bases in between.

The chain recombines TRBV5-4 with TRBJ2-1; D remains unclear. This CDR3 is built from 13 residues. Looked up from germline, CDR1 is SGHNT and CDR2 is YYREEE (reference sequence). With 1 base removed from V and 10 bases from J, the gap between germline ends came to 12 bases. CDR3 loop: CASSLSHDVEQFF. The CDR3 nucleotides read TGTGCCAGCAGCTTGTCGCACGACGTGGAGCAGTTCTTC.